These T cell receptor beta chains were read from a single sample in a study of blood T cell repertoires in COVID-19. TCRdb's table, derived via immunoSEQ multiplex PCR, lists solely in-frame clones and lacks some. The sample has around 300,000 clones, roughly 92% seen once. The sequenced sample was peripheral blood. These receptors were obtained from a woman aged 30 to 39 with COVID-19, enrolled during active disease. CDR3s include the opening cysteine and the closing phenylalanine or tryptophan. The order of the fields is D gene, J gene, V gene, clone size, CDR3 protein, CDR3 DNA. D genes are given only for firm matches. Size values are once, few and many counts, or a class for expanded clones, and some rows have none.

TRBD2,TRBJ2-3,TRBV28,once,CASHSGSTDTQYF,TGTGCCAGCCATAGCGGGAGCACAGATACGCAGTATTTT
TRBD1,TRBJ1-2,TRBV7-8,NA,CASSSRDRGFGYTF,TGTGCCAGCAGCTCCCGGGACAGGGGGTTTGGCTACACCTTC
NA,TRBJ2-1,TRBV28,many,CASSFRARGNEQFF,TGTGCCAGCAGTTTTCGTGCCAGGGGCAATGAGCAGTTCTTC
NA,TRBJ2-7,TRBV15,NA,CATSDSSYEQYF,TGTGCCACCAGCGACAGCTCCTACGAGCAGTACTTC
NA,TRBJ1-5,TRBV6-5,NA,CASSSRGISNQPQHF,TGTGCCAGCTCCTCACGGGGAATTAGCAATCAGCCCCAGCATTTT
NA,TRBJ1-2,TRBV30,NA,CAWSLGTPENNYGYTF,TGTGCCTGGAGTCTCGGGACTCCAGAAAATAACTATGGCTACACCTTC
NA,TRBJ2-5,TRBV5-1,NA,CASSLGQQETQYF,TGCGCCAGCAGCTTGGGACAGCAAGAGACCCAGTACTTC
NA,TRBJ1-5,TRBV5-6,NA,CASSLGRVQPQHF,TGTGCCAGCAGCTTAGGGAGGGTACAGCCCCAGCATTTT
TRBD1,TRBJ1-2,TRBV6-5,NA,CASSSAGTGYGYTF,TGTGCCAGCAGTTCCGCAGGGACAGGTTATGGCTACACCTTC
NA,TRBJ2-7,TRBV21-1,NA,CASSKESSGVAYEQYF,TGTGCCAGCAGCAAAGAGTCTAGCGGGGTGGCCTACGAGCAGTACTTC
NA,TRBJ1-1,TRBV5-1,NA,CASSPQGVEAFF,TGCGCCAGCAGCCCCCAGGGTGTTGAAGCTTTCTTT
TRBD1,TRBJ1-1,TRBV29-1,NA,CSGNRGTNTEAFF,TGCAGCGGGAACAGGGGGACGAACACTGAAGCTTTCTTT
TRBD1,TRBJ2-2,TRBV27,NA,CASSSWVGQGTTGELFF,TGTGCCAGCAGTTCATGGGTGGGACAGGGCACCACCGGGGAGCTGTTTTTT
TRBD1,TRBJ1-2,TRBV30,NA,CAWSQERGTGGDYGYTF,TGTGCCTGGAGCCAAGAAAGAGGGACAGGGGGCGACTATGGCTACACCTTC
NA,TRBJ2-5,TRBV11-1,NA,CASSLVVKAGEETQYF,TGTGCCAGCAGCTTAGTTGTGAAGGCCGGGGAAGAGACCCAGTACTTC
TRBD2,TRBJ2-2,TRBV28,NA,CASIASGRQNTGELFF,TGTGCCAGCATTGCTAGCGGGAGACAGAACACCGGGGAGCTGTTTTTT
TRBD1,TRBJ2-5,TRBV28,NA,CASGPFEGARETQYF,TGTGCCAGCGGGCCCTTTGAGGGGGCGCGGGAGACCCAGTACTTC
NA,TRBJ2-2,TRBV7-8,NA,CASSPEGGPDTGELFF,TGTGCCAGCAGCCCAGAGGGGGGGCCGGACACCGGGGAGCTGTTTTTT
NA,TRBJ1-1,TRBV9,NA,CASSVGGTHMNTEAFF,TGTGCCAGCAGCGTAGGCGGGACCCACATGAACACTGAAGCTTTCTTT
NA,TRBJ1-5,TRBV4-1,NA,CASSQDSQGGQPQHF,TGCGCCAGCAGCCAAGACTCTCAGGGTGGCCAGCCCCAGCATTTT
NA,TRBJ2-3,TRBV19,NA,CASQDWGETTDTQYF,TGTGCCAGTCAGGACTGGGGGGAAACAACAGATACGCAGTATTTT
NA,TRBJ1-1,TRBV5-4,NA,CASSFRGRNTEAFF,TGTGCCAGCAGCTTTAGGGGTAGGAACACTGAAGCTTTCTTT
TRBD1,TRBJ1-5,TRBV6-4,few,CASRRDRPPNQPQHF,TGTGCCAGCAGGAGGGACAGGCCCCCCAATCAGCCCCAGCATTTT
TRBD2,TRBJ2-7,TRBV7-9,NA,CASSLGSGRTSYEQYF,TGTGCCAGCAGCTTAGGAAGCGGGAGGACCTCCTACGAGCAGTACTTC
NA,TRBJ1-5,TRBV28,NA,CASIGGGPNQPQHF,TGTGCCAGCATAGGGGGGGGCCCTAATCAGCCCCAGCATTTT
NA,TRBJ2-2,TRBV11-2,NA,CASSPLWGDTGELFF,TGTGCCAGCAGCCCTTTATGGGGCGACACCGGGGAGCTGTTTTTT
NA,TRBJ1-2,TRBV12-3/TRBV12-4,NA,CASSMEVRYGYTF,TGTGCCAGCAGTATGGAGGTCCGCTATGGCTACACCTTC
TRBD1,TRBJ2-7,TRBV29-1,NA,CSVGTGPSYEQYF,TGCAGCGTCGGGACAGGACCTTCCTACGAGCAGTACTTC
NA,TRBJ2-5,TRBV4-1,NA,CASSQAVSSETQYF,TGCGCCAGCAGCCAAGCCGTATCGTCAGAGACCCAGTACTTC
TRBD2,TRBJ2-2,TRBV10-3,NA,CAISGASGINTGELFF,TGTGCCATCAGTGGGGCTAGCGGTATAAACACCGGGGAGCTGTTTTTT
TRBD1,TRBJ2-1,TRBV3-1/TRBV3-2,NA,CASSQGLGQEVLNEQFF,TGTGCCAGCAGCCAAGGACTGGGACAGGAAGTTTTGAATGAGCAGTTCTTC
NA,TRBJ1-5,TRBV6-6,NA,CASTTQGNQPQHF,TGTGCCAGCACAACGCAGGGGAATCAGCCCCAGCATTTT